This record covers a single TCR beta chain. The antigen is unknown. This specimen comes from a study of cytomegalovirus exposure and HLA in healthy donors. V shed 1 base, J shed 1 base, and the junction held 8 bases outside the gene matches. Germline V gene data show CDR1 as SGHNT and CDR2 as YYREEE (reference sequence). This CDR3 region has 18 residues. Study results and caveats: Accurate predictions that matched the HLA-A and HLA-B alleles of most subjects were reportedly made from TCR beta sequences.

60 Vbeta and 13 Jbeta primers were used in PCR. The repertoire was sequenced with immunoSEQ multiplex PCR; TCRdb's copy has only in-frame clones and lacks some. This table holds approximately 140,000 clones, roughly 75% found once. Sequenced sample: PBMCs. The source of this sequence is a man aged 35-49 years in good health and CMV-seronegative. The chain couples TRBV5-4 to TRBJ1-6, with 7 positions matching TRBD1. The CDR3 DNA is TGTGCCAGCAGCTTGAAAGGGGGCAGTTGGTCCTATAATTCACCCCTCCACTTT. Its translation is CASSLKGGSWSYNSPLHF.